The 27 T cell receptor beta chains presented below share a single source sample, sequenced in a study of blood T cells in healthy people across ages. Then a second PCR, running roughly 7 to 11 cycles, was carried out with a sample-barcoded 5' primer and a J-beta primer mix. From the 5' RACE reads, TCRdb called clonotypes with MiXCR, one entry per CDR3 protein. This table has about 1,600,000 distinct CDR3 sequences, approximately 40% appearing once. The material sequenced was blood. Source of these receptors: a woman aged 18-30 years in good health.

The chain carries TRBV4-1 and TRBJ2-3; TRBD1 is a possible D gene (6 bases). The V gene's germline CDR1 is MGHRA and CDR2 YSYEKL. CDR3 length: 16 residues. V shed 1 base and J shed 0 bases, with 11 bases lying between them. CDR3 residues: CASSQGWGHSTDTQYF. CDR3 DNA: TGCGCCAGCAGCCAAGGTTGGGGGCATAGCACAGATACGCAGTATTTT.

This clonotype was picked up a small number of times. This rearrangement joins TRBV24-1 to TRBJ2-7; D gene unclear. Trimming pared 9 bases from V and 0 bases from J, leaving 11 bases between. Germline CDR1 KGHDR, CDR2 SFDVKD. CDR3 length equals 13 residues. CDR3 loop: CATGSPLSYEQYF. DNA for the CDR3: TGTGCCACCGGCTCGCCTCTCTCCTACGAGCAGTACTTC.

The gene calls are TRBV12-3 or TRBV12-4 and TRBJ2-1, with 13 nucleotides matching TRBD2. V was pared by 5 bases and J by 7 bases, with 8 bases of the junction left unmatched. This CDR3 is 16 amino acids long. CDR3 bases: TGTGCCAGCAGTGCCCCCGGACTAGCGGGAGAAAATGAGCAGTTCTTC. Amino acid sequence: CASSAPGLAGENEQFF.

The rearrangement uses TRBV20-1 and TRBJ1-1; TRBD1 is a possible D gene (6 bases). Germline V gene lookup returns CDR1 DFQATT and CDR2 SNEGSKA (reference sequence). Trimming removed 5 bases from V and 1 base from J, with 11 bases in between. This CDR3 region has 13 residues. The CDR3 bases are TGCAGTGCTGGGGACACGAAGAACACTGAAGCTTTCTTT. Amino acid sequence: CSAGDTKNTEAFF.

The gene calls are TRBV12-3 or TRBV12-4 and TRBJ2-1, with D possibly being TRBD2 (5 bases). V lost 2 bases and J 3 bases, leaving 8 bases between the germline ends. The CDR3 is made up of 14 amino acids. CDR3 DNA sequence: TGTGCCAGCAGTTTAAATCGGGACTACAATGAGCAGTTCTTC. Its protein is CASSLNRDYNEQFF.

A few counts support this clonotype. The V call is TRBV4-1, the J call TRBJ2-3, with TRBD2 matching over 11 bases. The CDR3 sequence is 18 residues long. The J segment lost 3 bases and the V segment lost 0 bases, leaving 8 bases of the junction unmatched. Germline CDR1 MGHRA, CDR2 YSYEKL. CDR3 nucleotides: TGCGCCAGCAGCCAAGATGCGGAACTAGCGGGGGCAACAGATACGCAGTATTTT. Translation gives CASSQDAELAGATDTQYF.

The V call is TRBV5-1, the J call TRBJ2-1; 8 bases agree with TRBD1. The V gene end was trimmed by 0 bases and the J gene end by 4 bases; junction bases not matched to a gene: 6. The CDR3 runs 16 residues. In germline, CDR1 is SGHRS, CDR2 YFSETQ. CDR3 protein: CASSLALGQAYNEQFF. The CDR3 region has the DNA TGCGCCAGCAGCTTGGCCCTGGGACAGGCGTACAATGAGCAGTTCTTC.

The chain combines TRBV20-1 with TRBJ2-5; possibly TRBD2 for D (5 bases). Per germline, CDR1 DFQATT and CDR2 SNEGSKA (reference sequence). Trimming took 6 bases from V and 1 from J, leaving 9 bases between them. CDR3 length: 12 residues. DNA for the CDR3: TGCAGTGCACCGGACTTCCAAGAGACCCAGTACTTC. Translating it yields CSAPDFQETQYF.

This sequence joins TRBV29-1 and TRBJ1-2, with D possibly being TRBD1 (6 bases). CDR1 is SQVTM and CDR2 is ANQGSEA in the germline V gene. Trimming removed 4 bases from V and 5 bases from J, with 11 bases in between. The CDR3 extends over 12 amino acids. The CDR3 DNA reads as TGCAGCGTTGCGGACAGAACATATGGCTACACCTTC. Its protein product is CSVADRTYGYTF.

The V gene is TRBV6-1, the J gene TRBJ2-7; the D is unclear. Trimming took off 5 bases at V and 4 bases at J, with 9 bases between the two ends. Per germline, CDR1 MNHNS and CDR2 SASEGT. This CDR3 region has 12 residues. Here the CDR3 DNA reads TGTGCCAGCAGTCTGGCTTATTACGAGCAGTACTTC. This sequence encodes CASSLAYYEQYF.

In the case of this clonotype: This is likely an artifact of a read error, given a far larger clone one base away. V gene TRBV29-1 combines with J gene TRBJ2-5; D remains unclear. The germline gives CDR1 SQVTM, CDR2 ANQGSEA. There are 9 residues in the CDR3. CDR3 region: CSVGETRYF. For the CDR3, the DNA is TGCAGCGTTGGAGAGACCCGGTACTTC.

The rearrangement uses TRBV7-2 and TRBJ1-1; tentatively, D is TRBD1 (6 bases). This CDR3 spans 13 amino acids. Deletions cut 5 bases from V and 6 bases from J, with 13 bases between. Looked up from germline, CDR1 is SGHTA and CDR2 is FQGNSA. The CDR3 is CASSHRANAEAFF. Here the CDR3 DNA reads TGTGCCAGCAGCCACAGGGCTAACGCTGAAGCTTTCTTT.

The chain couples TRBV9 to TRBJ2-2, with 7 positions matching TRBD1. Per germline, CDR1 SGDLS and CDR2 YYNGEE. V dropped 0 bases and J dropped 1; count of bases not matched to a gene: 3. The CDR3 length is 16 residues. CDR3 loop: CASSVGGTVNTGELFF. CDR3 DNA: TGTGCCAGCAGCGTAGGAGGGACAGTGAACACCGGGGAGCTGTTTTTT. Filled out from reference TRBV9 and TRBJ2-2, the complete variable domain reads DSGVTQTPKHLITATGQRVTLRCSPRSGDLSVYWYQQSLDQGLQFLIQYYNGEERAKGNILERFSAQQFPDLHSELNLSSLELGDSALYFCASSVGGTVNTGELFFGEGSRLTVL.

About this clonotype itself: An end of the junction differs from the germline gene, which may be a read error. The V and J genes are TRBV5-1 and TRBJ2-6, with D perhaps TRBD1 (6 bases). This CDR3 has 15 amino acids. Germline V gene data show CDR1 as SGHRS and CDR2 as YFSETQ. CDR3: CASSLQGSGADVLTF. CDR3 coding DNA: TGCGCCAGCAGCCTACAGGGCTCTGGGGCCGACGTCCTGACTTTC.

J is TRBJ1-1 and V is TRBV3-1, with TRBD1 matching over 7 bases. The trim removed 1 base at V and 8 bases at J, leaving 4 bases unmatched. The CDR3 has 13 residues. Germline V CDR1 and CDR2: LGHDT, YNNKEL (reference sequence). CDR3 coding DNA: TGTGCCAGCAGCCAAGGTCTGGACAGGGAAGCTTTCTTT. The encoded protein is CASSQGLDREAFF. The entire variable domain, with the rest obtained from reference TRBV3-1 and TRBJ1-1, is as follows: DTAVSQTPKYLVTQMGNDKSIKCEQNLGHDTMYWYKQDSKKFLKIMFSYNNKELIINETVPNRFSPKSPDKAHLNLHINSLELGDSAVYFCASSQGLDREAFFGQGTRLTVV.

As to this clonotype: An end of the junction differs from the germline gene, which may be a read error. This rearrangement joins TRBV20-1 to TRBJ1-2, with TRBD1 matching over 7 bases. CDR1 DFQATT and CDR2 SNEGSKA come from the germline V gene (reference sequence). This CDR3 contains 15 residues. CDR3 in amino acids: CSAVTGAAAKYGYTF. CDR3 DNA sequence: TGCAGTGCAGTTACAGGGGCCGCTGCTAAATATGGCTACACCTTC.

With respect to this clonotype: No DNA is shown, since the ends of the CDR3 on it are uncertain; the CDR3 is the one TCRdb lists. The chain links TRBV7-5 to TRBJ1-5; the table's D call, TRBD1, was not checked against the DNA. TRBV7-5 is classified as a pseudogene. The CDR3 contains 22 residues when both ends are counted. CDR3 in amino acids: CISVPEAYPTPGQVRGNQPQHF.

The chain joins TRBV6-1 to TRBJ2-3, with D perhaps being TRBD1 or TRBD2 (5 bases each). This CDR3 region has 15 residues. V gave up 5 bases and J gave up 0 bases, with 12 bases separating them. Germline V gives CDR1 MNHNS, CDR2 SASEGT. DNA for the CDR3: TGTGCCAGCAGTCCCTGGGACCGCAGCACAGATACGCAGTATTTT. Residues: CASSPWDRSTDTQYF.

The chain employs TRBV27 and TRBJ2-7, with D possibly called TRBD1 or TRBD2 (5 bases each). CDR3 length equals 14 residues. The V and J ends lost 5 bases and 2 bases respectively, with 13 bases between them. Germline CDR1 MNHEY, CDR2 SMNVEV (reference sequence). The CDR3 DNA reads as TGTGCCAGCAGTGTACGAGGGACCACCTACGAGCAGTACTTC. Protein product: CASSVRGTTYEQYF.

This clonotype came up many times. This sequence joins TRBV7-9 and TRBJ2-5, with D hard to call. V was trimmed by 7 bases and J by 0 bases, leaving 12 bases between them. CDR3 size: 14 residues. CDR1 and CDR2 from the germline V gene are SEHNR and FQNEAQ (reference sequence). Here the CDR3 reads CASMTPDYQETQYF. The CDR3 region has the DNA TGTGCCAGCATGACGCCAGATTACCAAGAGACCCAGTACTTC. The whole variable domain, remainder taken from reference TRBV7-9 and TRBJ2-5, is DTGVSQNPRHKITKRGQNVTFRCDPISEHNRLYWYRQTLGQGPEFLTYFQNEAQLEKSRLLSDRFSAERPKGSFSTLEIQRTEQGDSAMYLCASMTPDYQETQYFGPGTRLLVL.

The chain is built from TRBV20-1 and TRBJ2-3, with D perhaps given as TRBD1 or TRBD2 (5 bases each). The CDR3 runs 15 residues. CDR1 DFQATT and CDR2 SNEGSKA come from the germline V gene (reference sequence). Between the trimmed V and J ends, which lost 7 bases and 0 bases, there was a span of 17 bases. The chain's CDR3 is CSGLRGLSSTDTQYF. The CDR3, as DNA: TGCAGTGGGTTACGGGGCCTATCTAGCACAGATACGCAGTATTTT.

The chain joins TRBV20-1 to TRBJ2-3; D not resolved. The CDR3 covers 16 residues. Trimming took off 0 bases at V and 1 base at J, with 14 bases between the two ends. Looked up from germline, CDR1 is DFQATT and CDR2 is SNEGSKA (reference sequence). The CDR3 sequence: CSARDPGATGTDTQYF. CDR3 bases: TGCAGTGCTAGAGATCCAGGAGCAACCGGCACAGATACGCAGTATTTT.

This clonotype was counted a few times. V gene TRBV27 combines with J gene TRBJ1-2; 10 bases align to TRBD1. The CDR3 is 16 residues long. Germline V CDR1 and CDR2: MNHEY, SMNVEV (reference sequence). Trimming at V came to 6 bases and at J to 0 bases, leaving 7 bases not matched to a gene. CDR3 loop: CASRTGTGVTNYGYTF. Written as DNA, the CDR3 is TGTGCCAGCAGAACCGGGACAGGGGTTACTAACTATGGCTACACCTTC.

The chain employs TRBV7-9 and TRBJ2-1; 8 nucleotides align to TRBD2. The germline gives CDR1 SEHNR, CDR2 FQNEAQ (reference sequence). V was pared by 5 bases and J by 0 bases, with 3 bases of the junction left unmatched. The CDR3 is 15 amino acids. The CDR3 region is CASSREGLSYNEQFF. Written as DNA, the CDR3 is TGTGCCAGCAGCCGGGAGGGCCTCTCCTACAATGAGCAGTTCTTC. The complete variable domain, with remaining parts taken from reference TRBV7-9 and TRBJ2-1, reads DTGVSQNPRHKITKRGQNVTFRCDPISEHNRLYWYRQTLGQGPEFLTYFQNEAQLEKSRLLSDRFSAERPKGSFSTLEIQRTEQGDSAMYLCASSREGLSYNEQFFGPGTRLTVL.

The chain carries TRBV18 and TRBJ2-4; 7 bases fit TRBD2. This CDR3 comprises 17 residues. The germline CDR1 and CDR2 sequences are KGHSH and LQKENI. V was pared by 2 bases and J by 0 bases, with 7 bases of the junction left unmatched. The CDR3 DNA is TGTGCCAGCTCACCATCGTCTAGCGGACTAGCCAAAAACATTCAGTACTTC. Protein sequence: CASSPSSSGLAKNIQYF.

The CDR3 region is CASSLSPGPGQETQYF. The CDR3 nucleotides read TGTGCCAGCAGCCTAAGTCCCGGACCGGGACAAGAGACCCAGTACTTC. V is TRBV11-1 and J is TRBJ2-5; perhaps TRBD2 as D (5 bases). Trimming stripped 5 bases from V and 2 bases from J, with 18 bases between. CDR1 and CDR2 from the germline V gene are SGHAT and FQDESV (reference sequence). The CDR3 is made up of 16 amino acids. Drawing the rest from reference TRBV11-1 and TRBJ2-5, the complete variable domain is EAEVAQSPRYKITEKSQAVAFWCDPISGHATLYWYRQILGQGPELLVQFQDESVVDDSQLPKDRFSAERLKGVDSTLKIQPAELGDSAMYLCASSLSPGPGQETQYFGPGTRLLVL.

This clonotype occurred a few times. The chain joins TRBV12-3 or TRBV12-4 to TRBJ2-1; 12 bases fit TRBD2. The CDR3 has 15 residues. J lost 6 bases, V lost 9 bases, and 9 bases had no gene match. CDR3 sequence reads: CARSSSSGGGNEQFF. In DNA, the CDR3 is TGTGCCAGAAGCTCCTCTAGCGGGGGGGGCAATGAGCAGTTCTTC.